This entry describes one T cell receptor (beta chain). Other DNA sequences within the sample encode an identical CDR3. Germline V gives CDR1 MDHEN, CDR2 SYDVKM. This CDR3 contains 12 residues. V was shortened by 6 bases and J by 4 bases, with 10 bases between the two germline ends. Some clones are missing from TCRdb's copy, which holds only in-frame ones; the method was immunoSEQ multiplex PCR. The data contain some 2,500,000 clones, roughly 93% of them singletons. This entry comes from a study of shared clonotypes between healthy human individuals. This chain uses TRBV28 with TRBJ2-7, with D maybe TRBD1 (6 bases). This clonotype was sampled from a man aged 18 to 29 in good health. Some clones in this sample may be carry-over from other donors' samples. The specimen sequenced was naive CD4+ T cells from PBMCs. Stated subset: CD45RA+ positively selected. CDR3 loop: CASRTQGYEQYF. The CDR3 bases are TGTGCCAGCAGAACACAGGGATACGAGCAGTACTTC.